What follows are 30 T cell receptor beta chains derived from one specimen sequenced in a study of Graves' ophthalmopathy and Graves' hyperthyroidism. From RNA, the CDR3 regions of TCR beta chains were amplified and sequenced. HTBI primers primed a first-round RT-PCR, and a second-round multiplex PCR followed. TCRdb analysed the multiplex PCR reads with MiXCR anew, one entry per CDR3 protein. The table shows some 1.1 million distinct CDR3 sequences, with 35% to 45% occurring only once. The sequencing input was peripheral blood or thyroid tissue (not recorded which). The receptors stem from an adult man with Graves' hyperthyroidism.

The chain has TRBV12-3 or TRBV12-4 and TRBJ1-4, with 7 nucleotides matching TRBD1. There are 15 residues in the CDR3. With V trimmed by 6 bases and J by 0 bases, 4 bases remained unmatched. The CDR3 loop reads CASRKGQSTNEKLFF. CDR3 coding DNA: TGTGCCAGCAGGAAGGGACAGTCAACTAATGAAAAACTGTTTTTT.

The V and J genes are TRBV5-6 and TRBJ2-3; 8 bases map to TRBD2. Germline V gene sequence: CDR1 SGHDT, CDR2 YYEEEE. Losses at the gene ends were 2 bases for V and 2 bases for J; bases not matched to a gene: 4. The CDR3 has 15 amino acids. The CDR3 DNA follows: TGTGCCAGCAGCTTAAGCGGGAGATTCACAGATACGCAGTATTTT. The encoded protein is CASSLSGRFTDTQYF.

Many counts were recorded for this clonotype. The chain joins TRBV10-1 to TRBJ2-7; no clear D gene. Germline V gene sequence: CDR1 WNHNN, CDR2 SYGVQD (reference sequence). The CDR3 totals 15 residues. Trimming took 5 bases from V and 6 from J, leaving 20 bases between them. The CDR3 sequence: CASSPSINAHAEQYF. CDR3 coding DNA: TGCGCCAGCAGTCCGTCCATCAATGCCCATGCCGAGCAGTACTTC.

This clonotype was counted at least ten times. The chain carries TRBV5-1 and TRBJ2-7, with D tentatively TRBD1 (6 bases). CDR1 SGHRS and CDR2 YFSETQ come from the germline V gene. V shed 3 bases and J shed 3 bases, with 16 bases lying between them. The CDR3 sequence is 15 residues long. In DNA, the CDR3 is TGCGCCAGCAGCTCTTTGGGACAATACATCTACGAGCAGTACTTC. Amino acid sequence: CASSSLGQYIYEQYF.

Many counts were recorded for this clonotype. This sequence joins TRBV12-3 or TRBV12-4 and TRBJ1-5; 9 nucleotides align to TRBD1. The CDR3 has 15 residues. Losses at the gene ends were 1 base for V and 5 bases for J; bases not matched to a gene: 3. For the CDR3, the DNA is TGTGCCAGCAGTTTAGAACAGGGGGCCTATCAGCCCCAGCATTTT. Encoded protein: CASSLEQGAYQPQHF.

This clonotype was counted at least ten times. The chain links TRBV20-1 to TRBJ1-5, with a tentative D call TRBD1 (5 bases). The germline gives CDR1 DFQATT, CDR2 SNEGSKA (reference sequence). V was shortened by 0 bases and J by 5 bases, with 8 bases between the two germline ends. There are 13 residues in the CDR3. CDR3 sequence (DNA): TGCAGTGCTAGAGAGGGGGGGGATCAGCCCCAGCATTTT. Translation: CSAREGGDQPQHF.

This clonotype came up a few times. V is TRBV20-1 and J is TRBJ2-5; TRBD1 matches at 11 bases. The germline CDR1 and CDR2 sequences are DFQATT and SNEGSKA (reference sequence). CDR3 length: 14 amino acids. V was clipped by 4 bases and J by 2 bases; unmatched bases: 3. The CDR3 protein is CSATGQGGQETQYF. The CDR3 bases are TGCAGTGCTACGGGACAGGGGGGGCAAGAGACCCAGTACTTC.

The table lists this clonotype with many counts. The V call is TRBV7-9, the J call TRBJ2-2; a weak D match, TRBD1 (7 bases). Germline CDR1 and CDR2: SEHNR and FQNEAQ (reference sequence). The CDR3 covers 15 residues. V lost 5 bases to trimming and J lost 4 bases, with 14 bases between them. The CDR3 loop is CASSPRQGGTGELFF. The DNA of the CDR3 is TGTGCCAGCAGCCCAAGACAGGGAGGCACCGGGGAGCTGTTTTTT.

This clonotype was detected ten times or more. The chain joins TRBV19 to TRBJ2-2; 10 positions match TRBD1. This CDR3 region has 16 residues. CDR1 is LNHDA and CDR2 is SQIVND in the germline V gene (reference sequence). The ends lost 5 bases at V and 0 bases at J; junction bases unmatched: 3. The CDR3 here is CASSRGTGANTGELFF. The CDR3 DNA follows: TGTGCCAGTAGTCGCGGGACAGGGGCGAACACCGGGGAGCTGTTTTTT.

This clonotype was recorded a few times. The genes are TRBV4-3 and TRBJ1-1; D not certain. The V end lost 1 base, the J end lost 1 base, and 16 bases lay between the germline ends. The CDR3 is made up of 17 amino acids. The germline V gene encodes CDR1 LGHNA and CDR2 YSLEER. CDR3 DNA: TGCGCCAGCAGCCAAGCGGGCCGCCCAATTGCGAACACTGAAGCTTTCTTT. It specifies CASSQAGRPIANTEAFF.

The table lists this clonotype with many counts. The V and J genes are TRBV7-9 and TRBJ1-1; D not certain. The germline V gene encodes CDR1 SEHNR and CDR2 FQNEAQ (reference sequence). This CDR3 has 14 residues. V shed 1 base and J shed 4 bases, with 10 bases lying between them. The CDR3 sequence is CASSLGMGSTEAFF. The CDR3 DNA sequence: TGTGCCAGCAGCTTAGGCATGGGATCCACTGAAGCTTTCTTT.

The genes are TRBV7-9 and TRBJ2-7; 9 nucleotides line up with TRBD1. Germline-derived CDR1 and CDR2 are SEHNR and FQNEAQ (reference sequence). CDR3 length: 13 amino acids. V dropped 5 bases and J dropped 7; count of bases not matched to a gene: 6. The chain's CDR3 is CASSGTGSGEQYF. CDR3 nucleotides: TGTGCCAGCAGCGGGACAGGGTCCGGGGAGCAGTACTTC.

The V call is TRBV25-1, the J call TRBJ1-5; 8 nucleotides align to TRBD1. CDR1 is MGHDK and CDR2 is SYGVNS in the germline V gene. With V trimmed by 9 bases and J by 5 bases, 6 bases remained unmatched. This CDR3 comprises 13 residues. The chain's CDR3 is CASTTGVDQPQHF. CDR3 DNA sequence: TGTGCCAGTACGACAGGGGTGGATCAGCCCCAGCATTTT.

This clonotype was observed many times. The V call is TRBV5-1, the J call TRBJ2-7; D possibly corresponds to TRBD1 (5 bases). The germline gives CDR1 SGHRS, CDR2 YFSETQ. The CDR3 totals 16 residues. Trimming stripped 0 bases from V and 3 bases from J, with 16 bases between. The CDR3 protein is CASSLEQAPNLYEQYF. The CDR3 nucleotides read TGCGCCAGCAGCTTGGAACAGGCCCCTAATCTCTACGAGCAGTACTTC.

This clonotype showed up many times. The CDR3: CSARGPLHETQYF. Written as DNA, the CDR3 is TGCAGTGCTAGAGGTCCCCTTCACGAGACCCAGTACTTC. V usage is TRBV20-1 and J usage is TRBJ2-5, with D unresolved. CDR1 and CDR2 from the germline V gene are DFQATT and SNEGSKA (reference sequence). The germline V and J ends were trimmed by 1 base and 5 bases, with 11 bases remaining between them. The CDR3 is made up of 13 amino acids.

Concerning this clonotype: This may be a read error, as it is one base from a much larger clone. The V gene is TRBV5-1, the J gene TRBJ1-3; D perhaps matches TRBD1 (6 bases). The CDR3 length is 15 residues. CDR1 SGHRS and CDR2 YFSETQ come from the germline V gene. The CDR3 loop reads CASRSAGTSGDTIYF. As DNA, the CDR3 is TGCGCCAGCAGAAGCGCCGGGACATCTGGAGACACCATATATTTT.

With regard to this clonotype: A junction end diverges from the germline sequence, so it may reflect a read error. The genes are TRBV5-4 and TRBJ1-2; 7 bases map to TRBD1. The germline V gene has CDR1 SGHNT and CDR2 YYREEE (reference sequence). CDR3 length: 15 amino acids. The CDR3 protein is CASRQGRGTEYGYTF. The CDR3 bases are TGCGCCAGCAGACAGGGACGGGGTACTGAGTACGGCTACACCTTC.

The chain uses TRBV10-1 and TRBJ2-7; no clear D gene. The V gene lost 5 bases and the J gene lost 3 bases, with 14 bases spanning the gap. Germline lookup yields CDR1 WNHNN and CDR2 SYGVQD (reference sequence). This CDR3 is 14 amino acids long. The CDR3 DNA sequence: TGCGCCAGCAGTAGGGCAGCCAACCACTACGAGCAGTACTTC. It yields the protein CASSRAANHYEQYF.

This clonotype was picked up many times. V gene TRBV13 combines with J gene TRBJ2-5; D is unresolved. Trimming removed 4 bases from V and 4 bases from J, with 13 bases in between. The germline V gene has CDR1 PRHDT and CDR2 FYEKMQ (reference sequence). The CDR3 consists of 14 residues. The CDR3 DNA is TGTGCCAGCAGCTCCCGGGCCCTCGGAGAGACCCAGTACTTC. This codes for CASSSRALGETQYF.

Comment on this clonotype: An end of the junction differs from the germline gene, which may be a read error. The chain is built from TRBV19 and TRBJ1-5; TRBD1 matches at 9 bases. The CDR3 extends over 14 amino acids. The germline gives CDR1 LNHDA, CDR2 SQIVND (reference sequence). The CDR3 DNA is TGTGCCACCTCGACGACAGGGGGTGGACAGCTCCAGCATTTT. It codes for CATSTTGGGQLQHF.

The table lists this clonotype with many counts. One end of the junction is discordant with germline, which a read error may explain. The rearrangement uses TRBV6-5 and TRBJ1-6; D perhaps matches TRBD1 (6 bases). Germline values: CDR1 MNHEY, CDR2 SVGAGI. The CDR3 runs to 13 residues. The CDR3 DNA sequence: TGCGCCAGCAGCCGGACAGTTAATTCACCCCTCCACTTT. Translating it yields CASSRTVNSPLHF.

This clonotype was recorded at least ten times. The chain is built from TRBV7-8 and TRBJ2-7; perhaps D is TRBD1 or TRBD2 (5 bases each). The V end was cut by 3 bases, the J end by 3 bases, with 15 bases between. Germline CDR1 SGHVS, CDR2 FQNEAQ. The CDR3 length is 15 residues. The CDR3: CASSLGRDGDYEQYF. As DNA, the CDR3 is TGTGCCAGCAGCTTGGGCCGGGACGGAGACTACGAGCAGTACTTC.

Turning to this clonotype: One end of the junction is discordant with germline, which a read error may explain. V usage is TRBV15 and J usage is TRBJ2-5; D perhaps matches TRBD2 (5 bases). CDR1 is LNHNV, CDR2 YYDKDF, per germline (reference sequence). The CDR3 is 13 amino acids. The CDR3 is CATSRVVGELSFF. The CDR3 DNA reads TGTGCCACCAGCAGAGTCGTCGGGGAGCTTAGCTTCTTC.

This clonotype was counted many times. The chain combines TRBV29-1 with TRBJ1-2, with a tentative D call TRBD1 (5 bases). The V end lost 0 bases, the J end lost 4 bases, and 6 bases lay between the germline ends. Germline V gene data show CDR1 as SQVTM and CDR2 as ANQGSEA. The CDR3 is made up of 12 amino acids. CDR3 sequence (DNA): TGCAGCGTTGAAGAGGGGGGCTATGGCTACACCTTC. It codes for CSVEEGGYGYTF. The full variable domain, its missing parts supplied by reference TRBV29-1 and TRBJ1-2, is SAVISQKPSRDICQRGTSLTIQCQVDSQVTMMFWYRQQPGQSLTLIATANQGSEATYESGFVIDKFPISRPNLTFSTLTVSNMSPEDSSIYLCSVEEGGYGYTFGSGTRLTVV.

This clonotype was seen repeatedly, ten times or more. The chain is built from TRBV5-1 and TRBJ1-2; D remains ambiguous. CDR3 size: 14 residues. Germline values: CDR1 SGHRS, CDR2 YFSETQ. V shed 5 bases and J shed 8 bases, with 19 bases lying between them. CDR3 sequence: CASRAGLGSSGYTF. Written as DNA, the CDR3 is TGCGCCAGCAGAGCTGGACTGGGCTCCTCGGGCTACACCTTC.

This clonotype was picked up many times. The rearrangement uses TRBV19 and TRBJ1-2, with D perhaps matching TRBD1 (6 bases). Germline assignment: CDR1 LNHDA and CDR2 SQIVND (reference sequence). This CDR3 spans 11 amino acids. The V gene lost 10 bases and the J gene lost 5 bases, with 11 bases spanning the gap. The CDR3 nucleotides read TGTGCCACTACAGGGTTATATGGCTACACCTTC. Translating it yields CATTGLYGYTF.

This clonotype was seen only once. This chain joins TRBV29-1 and TRBJ1-2; 7 bases line up with TRBD1. CDR1 is SQVTM and CDR2 is ANQGSEA in the germline V gene. J lost 4 bases, V lost 7 bases, and 12 bases had no gene match. This CDR3 is built from 14 residues. CDR3 DNA: TGCAGCGCTTTCCGGGACAGACTCGGCTATGGCTACACCTTC. Translating it yields CSAFRDRLGYGYTF.

The table lists this clonotype with many counts. The chain has TRBV7-9 and TRBJ2-6; 7 bases line up with TRBD1. Germline V gene lookup returns CDR1 SEHNR and CDR2 FQNEAQ (reference sequence). This CDR3 has 19 amino acids. The V gene end was trimmed by 2 bases and the J gene end by 1 base; junction bases not matched to a gene: 11. The CDR3 coding sequence is TGTGCCAGCAGCTTATTGTTGGGACAGCTGGTGTCTGGGGCCAACGTCCTGACTTTC. Translated, it gives CASSLLLGQLVSGANVLTF.

CDR3 in DNA: TGTGCCAGCAGCTTGGACGTGGTGGGCGGATTGGCTAACTATGGCTACACCTTC. Encoded protein: CASSLDVVGGLANYGYTF. The chain joins TRBV5-6 to TRBJ1-2; D not resolved. Trimming shortened V by 0 bases and J by 0 bases, and 18 bases separated the two germline ends. Germline V gene data show CDR1 as SGHDT and CDR2 as YYEEEE. The CDR3 sequence is 18 residues long.

This clonotype was counted only a few times. The V gene is TRBV25-1, the J gene TRBJ1-1; 7 positions agree with TRBD1. Germline CDR1 MGHDK, CDR2 SYGVNS. J gave up 4 bases and V 6 bases, and 14 bases lay outside the gene matches. This CDR3 has 16 amino acids. The DNA of the CDR3 is TGTGCCAGCAGGACCGAGGGACAGCTCTGGGGCACTGAAGCTTTCTTT. It codes for CASRTEGQLWGTEAFF.